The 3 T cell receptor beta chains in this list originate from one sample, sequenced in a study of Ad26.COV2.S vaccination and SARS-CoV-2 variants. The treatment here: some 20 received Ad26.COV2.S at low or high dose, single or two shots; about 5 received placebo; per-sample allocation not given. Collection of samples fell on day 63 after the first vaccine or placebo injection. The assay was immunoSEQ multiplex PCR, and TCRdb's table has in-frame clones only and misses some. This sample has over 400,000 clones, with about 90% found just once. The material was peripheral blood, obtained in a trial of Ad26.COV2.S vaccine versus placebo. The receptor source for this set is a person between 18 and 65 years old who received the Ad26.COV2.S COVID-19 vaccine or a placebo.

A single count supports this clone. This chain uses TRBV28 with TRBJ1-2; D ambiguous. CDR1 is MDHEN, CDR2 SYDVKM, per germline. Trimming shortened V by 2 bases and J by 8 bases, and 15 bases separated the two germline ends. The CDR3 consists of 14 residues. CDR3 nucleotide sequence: TGTGCCAGCAGTTTAGATTCGCCTGCTGGGGGCTACACCTTC. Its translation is CASSLDSPAGGYTF.

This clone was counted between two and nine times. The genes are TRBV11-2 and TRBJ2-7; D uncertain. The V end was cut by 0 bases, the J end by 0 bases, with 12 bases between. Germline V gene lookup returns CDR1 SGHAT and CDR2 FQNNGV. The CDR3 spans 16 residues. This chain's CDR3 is CASSLDRAGISYEQYF. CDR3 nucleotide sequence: TGTGCCAGCAGCTTAGATCGGGCAGGAATCTCCTACGAGCAGTACTTC.

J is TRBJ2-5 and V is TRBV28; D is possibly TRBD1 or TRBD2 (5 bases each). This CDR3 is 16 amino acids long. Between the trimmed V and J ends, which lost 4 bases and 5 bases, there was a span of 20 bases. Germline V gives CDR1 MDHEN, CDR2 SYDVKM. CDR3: CASSSNHRGATETQYF. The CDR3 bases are TGTGCCAGCAGTTCCAATCATCGGGGCGCAACCGAGACCCAGTACTTC.